These T cell receptor beta chains were read from a single sample in a study of blood T cell repertoires in COVID-19. Libraries were prepared by immunoSEQ multiplex PCR; TCRdb keeps only in-frame clonotypes and omits some of them. The data hold 150,000 to 200,000 clones, with 60% to 85% observed a single time. The specimen sequenced was peripheral blood. The receptors come from a man in his 60s with acute or convalescent COVID-19. Both conserved end residues are part of each CDR3. Each record gives: CDR3 length, D gene, V gene, clone size, J gene, CDR3 DNA, CDR3 protein. D genes are given only for firm matches. The size of a clone is reported for some rows only, either as once, few or many, or as a class for expanded clones.

>12|-|TRBV5-4|-|TRBJ1-2
TGTGCCAGCAGCTTGGGCGGGTATGGCTACACCTTC
CASSLGGYGYTF
>16|TRBD1|TRBV12-5|-|TRBJ2-7
TGTGCTAGTGGTTTGGTAGTGGGACAGCCCTCCTACGAGCAGTACTTC
CASGLVVGQPSYEQYF
>14|-|TRBV5-6|-|TRBJ1-2
TGTGCCAGCAGCGCCGTCGACAGGACTTATGGCTACACCTTC
CASSAVDRTYGYTF
>13|-|TRBV5-1|-|TRBJ2-5
TGCGCCAGCAGCTTCAGGGTACAAGAGACCCAGTACTTC
CASSFRVQETQYF
>13|-|TRBV5-4|-|TRBJ2-1
TGTGCCAGCAGCTTCTCAGGATCCAATGAGCAGTTCTTC
CASSFSGSNEQFF
>15|TRBD1|TRBV9|once|TRBJ2-7
TGTGCCAGCAGCGCCTCGGCAGGGGGACAATACGAGCAGTACTTC
CASSASAGGQYEQYF
>15|TRBD1|TRBV4-1|-|TRBJ2-7
TGCGCCAGCAGCCCTGGGACAGGGGGCGGTTACGAGCAGTACTTC
CASSPGTGGGYEQYF
>14|TRBD2|TRBV10-3|-|TRBJ2-5
TGTGCCATCAGTGAGTCTCGGGGGGAAGAGACCCAGTACTTC
CAISESRGEETQYF
>14|-|TRBV7-2|-|TRBJ1-2
TGTGCCAGCAGCTTAGTTTCGGCAGGCTATGGCTACACCTTC
CASSLVSAGYGYTF
>15|-|TRBV11-3|-|TRBJ2-1
TGTGCCAGCAGCTTAGATAATAGTCTTTACAATGAGCAGTTCTTC
CASSLDNSLYNEQFF
>13|-|TRBV12-5|-|TRBJ2-1
TGTGCTAGTGGTAGCCGAAATAACAATGAGCAGTTCTTC
CASGSRNNNEQFF
>14|-|TRBV11-3|-|TRBJ1-5
TGTGCCAGCAGCTTCCGGGACATTAATCAGCCCCAGCATTTT
CASSFRDINQPQHF
>12|-|TRBV30|-|TRBJ2-7
TGTGCCTGGAGTGTTAACGGGATTGAGCAGTACTTC
CAWSVNGIEQYF
>15|TRBD2|TRBV7-8|-|TRBJ2-2
TGTGCCAGCAGACTAGCGGGGAGGGGCACCGGGGAGCTGTTTTTT
CASRLAGRGTGELFF
>14|TRBD1|TRBV7-6|-|TRBJ1-1
TGTGCCAGCAGCCGACAGGGAGGGAACACTGAAGCTTTCTTT
CASSRQGGNTEAFF
>17|-|TRBV23-1|-|TRBJ1-1
TGCGCCAGCAGTCATTCCCTCGTCCGGGTAGGCAACACTGAAGCTTTCTTT
CASSHSLVRVGNTEAFF
>15|TRBD1|TRBV11-2|-|TRBJ1-4
TGTGCCAGCAGGCTTAACCGGGACAGGGCGGGAAAACTGTTTTTT
CASRLNRDRAGKLFF
>19|-|TRBV20-1|-|TRBJ1-3
TGCAGTGCTAGTACGTTCCGACAGGATCACTTCAGCTCTGGAAACACCATATATTTT
CSASTFRQDHFSSGNTIYF
>14|TRBD1|TRBV6-2/TRBV6-3|-|TRBJ2-3
TGTGCCAGCAGCAGGACAGGGGCCACAGATACGCAGTATTTT
CASSRTGATDTQYF
>14|-|TRBV19|many|TRBJ1-1
TGTGCCAGTAGTATATATGGAGGTGCCCCTGAAGCTTTCTTT
CASSIYGGAPEAFF
>18|TRBD1|TRBV5-4|-|TRBJ2-6
TGTGCCAGCAGCTTGGGCGGACAGGGGAACTCTGGGGCCAACGTCCTGACTTTC
CASSLGGQGNSGANVLTF
>14|-|TRBV6-1|once|TRBJ2-7
TGTGCCAGCAGTAAAGCCCAAGGACACTACGAGCAGTACTTC
CASSKAQGHYEQYF
>13|TRBD1|TRBV5-4|once|TRBJ1-2
TGTGCCAGCAGTTACAGGGGTAACTATGGCTACACCTTC
CASSYRGNYGYTF
>15|TRBD2|TRBV27|-|TRBJ2-7
TGTGCCAGCAGTTTAGGAGCGGGGGGTAGGTACGAGCAGTACTTC
CASSLGAGGRYEQYF
>15|-|TRBV5-6|-|TRBJ1-2
TGTGCCAGCAGCTTGTATTTTCGGGGAAACTATGGCTACACCTTC
CASSLYFRGNYGYTF
>15|-|TRBV28|-|TRBJ2-4
TGTGCCAGCAGAGTAGCGACGTTAGCCAAAAACATTCAGTACTTC
CASRVATLAKNIQYF
>15|TRBD1|TRBV7-3|once|TRBJ2-5
TGTGCCAGCAGCTTGACCGGGACAGGGTTGGAGACCCAGTACTTC
CASSLTGTGLETQYF
>16|TRBD1|TRBV5-8|-|TRBJ2-1
TGTGCCAGCAGCTTGGTGGCAGGACAGGGTTACAATGAGCAGTTCTTC
CASSLVAGQGYNEQFF
>12|-|TRBV18|-|TRBJ1-2
TGTGCCAGCTCACCAATGACAGGCGGCTACACCTTC
CASSPMTGGYTF
>15|TRBD1|TRBV5-1|-|TRBJ1-2
TGCGCCAGCAGCCCCGGGGACAGGGTAGGAGAAGGCTACACCTTC
CASSPGDRVGEGYTF
>18|-|TRBV24-1|few|TRBJ1-3
TGTGCCACCACCCGGGGGGGGGCCACCAAAAGCTCTGGAAACACCATATATTTT
CATTRGGATKSSGNTIYF
>14|TRBD1|TRBV7-2|once|TRBJ1-4
TGTGCCAGCAGCCCTAGGACAGGGCAGGAAAAACTGTTTTTT
CASSPRTGQEKLFF
>14|-|TRBV4-1|-|TRBJ2-3
TGCGCCAGCAGCCAAGCGGCAGGTCCAGATACGCAGTATTTT
CASSQAAGPDTQYF
>13|-|TRBV5-1|-|TRBJ1-1
TGCGCCAGCAGCTTGTTTTCTAACACTGAAGCTTTCTTT
CASSLFSNTEAFF
>17|-|TRBV5-5|-|TRBJ1-3
TGTGCCAGCAGCCCCCTAATTGGGCTGAGCTCTGGAAACACCATATATTTT
CASSPLIGLSSGNTIYF
>14|TRBD1|TRBV5-4|-|TRBJ1-3
TGTGCCAGCAGCCTACAGGGGGTTGGAAACACCATATATTTT
CASSLQGVGNTIYF
>14|-|TRBV9|-|TRBJ1-1
TGTGCCAGCAGCGTTGGGGCGATGAACACTGAAGCTTTCTTT
CASSVGAMNTEAFF
>15|TRBD1|TRBV5-1|-|TRBJ2-3
TGCGCCAGCAGCTTGGTGGGACAGGGAACAGATACGCAGTATTTT
CASSLVGQGTDTQYF
>16|-|TRBV14|few|TRBJ1-2
TGTGCCAGCAGCCCGGCCGGGTCACAGGTGACCTATGGCTACACCTTC
CASSPAGSQVTYGYTF
>19|TRBD1|TRBV30|-|TRBJ1-6
TGTGCCTGGCAAACAGGGACAGGGGGTATTTTGGGCTATAATTCACCCCTCCACTTT
CAWQTGTGGILGYNSPLHF
>13|-|TRBV29-1|-|TRBJ1-2
TGCAGCGTTGAGGAGGGACCGGCCTATGGCTACACCTTC
CSVEEGPAYGYTF